These 21 T cell receptor beta chains came from one sample sequenced in a study of beta chain features in type 1 diabetes. Of the isolated RNA, all was reverse transcribed, and so the sequenced material was expressed TCRB transcripts. This table comes from immunoSEQ multiplex PCR, and its TCRdb copy is limited to in-frame clones, with some not included. The sample lists 900,000 or so clones; roughly a sixth were seen once. Sample: naive CD4+ T cells from blood. The receptors shown here come from a woman between 18 and 30 years old in good health.

V and J are TRBV6-6 and TRBJ2-2, with unresolved D. The CDR3 covers 15 residues. V was cut by 7 bases and J by 7 bases, with 19 bases left in between. Germline V gene lookup returns CDR1 MNHNY and CDR2 SVGAGI (reference sequence). CDR3 protein: CASTKSGEIGGELFF. For the CDR3, the DNA is TGTGCCAGCACCAAAAGTGGGGAAATCGGCGGGGAGCTGTTTTTT.

The chain has TRBV4-2 and TRBJ2-7; tentative D call: TRBD1 (6 bases). CDR3 length: 15 residues. Germline loops: CDR1 LGHNA, CDR2 YNFKEQ. V lost 0 bases and J lost 0, with 9 bases in between. The CDR3 DNA sequence: TGTGCCAGCAGCCAAGAGGACAGTTACTCCTACGAGCAGTACTTC. It is translated as CASSQEDSYSYEQYF.

This clone was detected a few times. The chain uses TRBV19 and TRBJ1-4; D is unclear. V was trimmed by 6 bases and J by 8 bases, leaving 10 bases between them. The CDR3 is made up of 12 amino acids. Germline V gives CDR1 LNHDA, CDR2 SQIVND (reference sequence). The chain's CDR3 is CASRDRREKLFF. DNA for the CDR3: TGTGCCAGTAGGGATAGAAGGGAAAAACTGTTTTTT.

This sequence joins TRBV15 and TRBJ2-2; D gene uncertain. The CDR3 spans 15 residues. Trimming left V 0 bases short and J 3 bases short, with 8 bases between. CDR1 is LNHNV, CDR2 YYDKDF, per germline (reference sequence). The CDR3 sequence: CATSRDLAYTGELFF. The DNA for the CDR3 is TGTGCCACCAGCAGAGATCTGGCGTACACCGGGGAGCTGTTTTTT.

As regards this clone: This same CDR3 is encoded by further DNA sequences in the sample. The gene calls are TRBV4-2 and TRBJ2-6; D possibly corresponds to TRBD2 (5 bases). There are 17 residues in the CDR3. V was clipped by 1 base and J by 0 bases, with 10 bases between them. Germline lookup yields CDR1 LGHNA and CDR2 YNFKEQ. The CDR3 coding sequence is TGTGCCAGCAGCCAAGCGGTGGGAGTCTCTGGGGCCAACGTCCTGACTTTC. This gives the protein CASSQAVGVSGANVLTF.

The chain employs TRBV6-6 and TRBJ1-5; no firm D call. The CDR3 has 13 residues. Germline V gene lookup returns CDR1 MNHNY and CDR2 SVGAGI (reference sequence). Trimming shortened V by 5 bases and J by 4 bases, and 9 bases separated the two germline ends. DNA for the CDR3: TGTGCCAGCAGTGCAAGCCTTAATCAGCCCCAGCATTTT. It is translated as CASSASLNQPQHF.

The chain carries TRBV5-4 and TRBJ2-7, with TRBD2 identical over 10 bases. The V segment lost 4 bases and the J segment 6 bases; nucleotides outside the gene matches: 4. CDR1 is SGHNT and CDR2 is YYREEE in the germline V gene (reference sequence). CDR3 length: 13 amino acids. This CDR3 reads CASSPSGRSEQYF. In DNA, the CDR3 is TGTGCCAGCAGCCCTAGCGGGAGAAGCGAGCAGTACTTC.

This clone was recorded a few times. The same CDR3 is also encoded by other DNA sequences in this sample. The DNA of the CDR3 is TGTGCCAGCAGCTTAGGCGGGAGGCCCTACGAGCAGTACTTC. As protein: CASSLGGRPYEQYF. The rearrangement links TRBV7-2 to TRBJ2-7; 8 positions match TRBD2. Germline values: CDR1 SGHTA, CDR2 FQGNSA. V dropped 1 base and J dropped 2; count of bases not matched to a gene: 1. CDR3 size: 14 residues. Complete variable domain (other parts from reference TRBV7-2 and TRBJ2-7): GAGVSQSPSNKVTEKGKDVELRCDPISGHTALYWYRQSLGQGLEFLIYFQGNSAPDKSGLPSDRFSAERTGGSVSTLTIQRTQQEDSAVYLCASSLGGRPYEQYFGPGTRLTVT.

The V call is TRBV7-9, the J call TRBJ2-1; no clear D. Germline CDR1 reads SEHNR; CDR2 reads FQNEAQ (reference sequence). The CDR3 is 12 residues long. The V gene lost 5 bases and the J gene lost 5 bases, with 7 bases spanning the gap. The CDR3 loop reads CASSPIHNEQFF. The CDR3 bases are TGTGCCAGCAGCCCAATCCACAATGAGCAGTTCTTC.

The rearrangement uses TRBV6-1 and TRBJ2-7, with D tentatively TRBD1 (6 bases). This CDR3 has 13 residues. Germline CDR1 and CDR2: MNHNS and SASEGT. Between the trimmed V and J ends, which lost 7 bases and 0 bases, there was a span of 10 bases. The CDR3 sequence: CASKRGFSYEQYF. The CDR3, as DNA: TGTGCCAGCAAAAGGGGGTTCTCCTACGAGCAGTACTTC.

This clone has a handful of counts. The chain uses TRBV7-8 and TRBJ2-5, with D unresolved. In germline, CDR1 is SGHVS, CDR2 FQNEAQ. This CDR3 comprises 17 residues. Trimming removed 1 base from V and 1 base from J, with 16 bases in between. CDR3 in amino acids: CASSLGGSTRLQETQYF. CDR3 sequence (DNA): TGTGCCAGCAGCTTAGGAGGTAGCACAAGGCTCCAAGAGACCCAGTACTTC. The entire variable domain, with the rest obtained from reference TRBV7-8 and TRBJ2-5, is as follows: GAGVSQSPRYKVAKRGQDVALRCDPISGHVSLFWYQQALGQGPEFLTYFQNEAQLDKSGLPSDRFFAERPEGSVSTLKIQRTQQEDSAVYLCASSLGGSTRLQETQYFGPGTRLLVL.

The chain employs TRBV7-2 and TRBJ2-4; D is perhaps TRBD1 (5 bases). Between the trimmed V and J ends, which lost 5 bases and 3 bases, there was a span of 14 bases. Germline CDR1 SGHTA, CDR2 FQGNSA. The CDR3 has 15 residues. The CDR3 loop is CASSTPGLDKNIQYF. The CDR3 DNA sequence: TGTGCCAGCAGCACGCCAGGGTTGGACAAAAACATTCAGTACTTC.

The CDR3 DNA is TGTGCCAGCAGTCCTTCAGGGGGTGCGGACACCGGGGAGCTGTTTTTT. Encoded protein: CASSPSGGADTGELFF. The chain combines TRBV28 with TRBJ2-2; 7 nucleotides agree with TRBD1. The CDR3 spans 16 residues. J lost 3 bases, V lost 5 bases, and 9 bases had no gene match. CDR1 is MDHEN, CDR2 SYDVKM, per germline.

The J gene is TRBJ2-5, the V gene TRBV28; 8 positions match TRBD2. V lost 4 bases, J lost 0 bases, and 7 bases stayed unmatched. This CDR3 is 16 amino acids long. The V gene's germline CDR1 is MDHEN and CDR2 SYDVKM. The CDR3 region is CASSSPVAGNQETQYF. CDR3 in DNA: TGTGCCAGCAGTTCCCCCGTAGCGGGGAACCAAGAGACCCAGTACTTC.

This clone was seen only a few times. This chain's CDR3 is CSVAPWTGEQYF. DNA for the CDR3: TGCAGCGTCGCACCCTGGACTGGCGAGCAGTACTTC. This sequence joins TRBV29-1 and TRBJ2-7; possible D gene TRBD2, 5 bases. This CDR3 comprises 12 residues. The V end was cut by 6 bases, the J end by 6 bases, with 15 bases between. CDR1 is SQVTM and CDR2 is ANQGSEA in the germline V gene.

The count of this clone is one. The junction does not match germline at one end; this may be a read error. The same CDR3 arises from other DNA sequences in this sample as well. The chain uses TRBV28 and TRBJ2-3, with no clear D. The length of the CDR3 is 12 residues. Germline-derived CDR1 and CDR2 are MDHEN and SYDVKM. This chain's CDR3 is CASSLSTDTQYF. For the CDR3, the DNA is TGCGCCAGCAGTTTATCCACAGATACGCAGTATTTT.

V usage is TRBV19 and J usage is TRBJ2-5; TRBD2 matches 11 bases. CDR1 and CDR2 (germline): LNHDA, SQIVND (reference sequence). V trimming: 3 bases; J trimming: 0 bases; junction bases outside the gene matches: 3. This CDR3 region has 16 residues. The CDR3, as DNA: TGTGCCAGTAGTATGGAACTAGCGGGAGACCAAGAGACCCAGTACTTC. It yields the protein CASSMELAGDQETQYF.

This chain connects TRBV6-1 to TRBJ2-3; D gene unclear. Trimming left V 4 bases short and J 10 bases short, with 12 bases between. The CDR3 is 12 amino acids. Germline lookup yields CDR1 MNHNS and CDR2 SASEGT. CDR3 amino acids: CASSVSATAQYF. DNA of the CDR3: TGTGCCAGCAGTGTATCTGCGACCGCGCAGTATTTT.

In regard to this clone: A read error may produce the germline difference seen at one junction end. This rearrangement joins TRBV2 to TRBJ2-1; D uncertain. The CDR3 contains 13 residues. Germline lookup yields CDR1 SNHLY and CDR2 FYNNEI. The CDR3 DNA sequence: TGTGCCAGCAGCGAAGCCAACTACAATGAGCAGTTCTTC. Encoded protein: CASSEANYNEQFF. Supplemented by reference TRBV2 and TRBJ2-1, the full variable domain reads EPEVTQTPSHQVTQMGQEVILRCVPISNHLYFYWYRQILGQKVEFLVSFYNNEISEKSEIFDDQFSVERPDGSNFTLKIRSTKLEDSAMYFCASSEANYNEQFFGPGTRLTVL.

This clone appeared a few times. Other DNA sequences within the sample encode an identical CDR3. The chain recombines TRBV6-5 with TRBJ2-1, with D uncertain. The CDR3 extends over 15 amino acids. Germline V gives CDR1 MNHEY, CDR2 SVGAGI. Trimming stripped 2 bases from V and 1 base from J, with 9 bases between. CDR3 nucleotide sequence: TGTGCCAGCAGTTACGCCCTACTGTCCTACAATGAGCAGTTCTTC. Its translation: CASSYALLSYNEQFF.

This sequence joins TRBV7-2 and TRBJ2-7, with 11 bases matching TRBD2. CDR1 is SGHTA, CDR2 FQGNSA, per germline. The CDR3 totals 15 residues. V lost 3 bases, J lost 3 bases, and 4 bases stayed unmatched. As DNA, the CDR3 is TGTGCCAGCAGCTTTACTGGGACTAGCGGCTACGAGCAGTACTTC. Its translation: CASSFTGTSGYEQYF.